This TCR beta chain was recorded in a study of blood T cell repertoires in COVID-19. As for the study in general: T cells, B-cell-depleted T cells, or PBMCs provided the cDNA or gDNA that served as material.

This CDR3 has 13 amino acids. V lost 8 bases to trimming and J lost 6 bases; unmatched junction nucleotides: 6. Original processing notes: Reference gene primer amplification gave estimated nucleated cell counts. Method: immunoSEQ multiplex PCR; TCRdb's copy keeps in-frame clones and lacks some. V and J calls and clone size are given by that table; D and trimming were obtained from the DNA. The sample lists approximately 44,000 clones, about nine tenths occurring once. The gene calls are TRBV12-3 or TRBV12-4 and TRBJ2-1, with 8 bases lining up with TRBD2. The sequence came from a man in his 60s with active COVID-19. Sequencing was carried out using peripheral blood. The CDR3 coding sequence is TGTGCCAGCGGCCTAGCGGGTAGCAATGAGCAGTTCTTC. Translation: CASGLAGSNEQFF.